These 28 T cell receptor beta chains originate from one sample sequenced in a study of CD8 T cells in Susac syndrome. The RNA input was roughly 0.45 to 1 ug, and it was reverse transcribed with random hexamers. A single record per CDR3 protein comes from TCRdb applying MiXCR to the immunoSEQ multiplex PCR reads. The sample lists around 150,000 distinct CDR3 sequences, approximately 95% occurring once. What was sequenced was CD4+ T cells from PBMCs. These receptors all come from a human donor with multiple sclerosis.

This chain uses TRBV3-1 with TRBJ2-2; D is unclear. Germline loops: CDR1 LGHDT, CDR2 YNNKEL (reference sequence). The length of the CDR3 is 14 residues. Trimming cost V 0 bases and J 4 bases, with 6 bases left between them. CDR3 region: CASSQDPTTGELFF. The DNA of the CDR3 is TGTGCCAGCAGCCAAGATCCTACCACCGGGGAGCTGTTTTTT.

The V gene is TRBV14, the J gene TRBJ2-1; D gene ambiguous. Per the germline V gene, CDR1 is SGHDN and CDR2 is FVKESK. This CDR3 is built from 13 residues. Trimming removed 1 base at V and 7 bases at J, with 8 bases between. The CDR3 loop reads CASSQAYGNEQFF. CDR3 nucleotides: TGTGCCAGCAGCCAAGCGTATGGGAATGAGCAGTTCTTC.

The rearrangement links TRBV7-8 to TRBJ2-7; 10 bases fit TRBD1. Germline CDR1 and CDR2: SGHVS and FQNEAQ. This CDR3 contains 15 residues. Trimming at V came to 5 bases and at J to 6 bases, leaving 10 bases not matched to a gene. This CDR3 is CASSRLTGGIVEQYF. In DNA, the CDR3 is TGTGCCAGCAGCAGATTGACAGGGGGCATCGTCGAGCAGTACTTC.

The chain has TRBV30 and TRBJ1-2; D might be TRBD1 (5 bases). The V end lost 3 bases, the J end lost 2 bases, and 10 bases lay between the germline ends. This CDR3 has 13 residues. Per germline, CDR1 GTSNPN and CDR2 SVGIG (reference sequence). In nucleotides, the CDR3 is TGTGCCTGGAGCTCAGGGTCGAACTATGGCTACACCTTC. Its translation is CAWSSGSNYGYTF.

The rearrangement uses TRBV20-1 and TRBJ2-5, with unresolved D. The CDR3 runs to 14 residues. Trimming took 1 base from V and 4 from J, leaving 13 bases between them. Germline V CDR1 and CDR2: DFQATT, SNEGSKA (reference sequence). The CDR3 sequence: CSARVVGRSETQYF. In DNA form, the CDR3 reads TGCAGTGCTAGAGTTGTTGGCAGGTCAGAGACCCAGTACTTC.

V is TRBV24-1 and J is TRBJ2-1; D gene ambiguous. Germline-derived CDR1 and CDR2 are KGHDR and SFDVKD. The CDR3 length is 16 residues. Trimming shortened V by 9 bases and J by 0 bases, and 17 bases separated the two germline ends. CDR3 amino acids: CATSLGSFGSYNEQFF. DNA of the CDR3: TGTGCCACCTCATTGGGTTCTTTTGGCTCCTACAATGAGCAGTTCTTC.

The gene calls are TRBV29-1 and TRBJ2-1; 8 positions match TRBD1. V lost 4 bases, J lost 0 bases, and 23 bases stayed unmatched. Germline V lookup: CDR1 SQVTM, CDR2 ANQGSEA. The CDR3 has 21 amino acids. CDR3 sequence reads: CSVAVRGVPGQAQSSYNEQFF. CDR3 DNA: TGCAGCGTTGCTGTACGGGGAGTCCCGGGACAGGCCCAAAGCTCCTACAATGAGCAGTTCTTC.

The chain recombines TRBV10-3 with TRBJ2-2; D remains unclear. Germline CDR1 reads ENHRY; CDR2 reads SYGVKD. This CDR3 region has 13 residues. The V and J ends lost 10 bases and 1 base respectively, with 10 bases between them. The DNA for the CDR3 is TGTGCCACTCGGACCGAGAACACCGGGGAGCTGTTTTTT. As protein: CATRTENTGELFF.

This clonotype was seen only once. The chain recombines TRBV15 with TRBJ2-7; weak D call: TRBD2 (6 bases). The CDR3 contains 15 residues. Deletions cut 3 bases from V and 3 bases from J, with 15 bases between. Germline CDR1 reads LNHNV; CDR2 reads YYDKDF (reference sequence). DNA for the CDR3: TGTGCCACCAGCAGCCGCAGGGACTTCCACTACGAGCAGTACTTC. Translated, it gives CATSSRRDFHYEQYF.

The chain recombines TRBV7-2 with TRBJ1-4; D is unresolved. Trimming left V 1 base short and J 7 bases short, with 10 bases between. The CDR3 is made up of 14 amino acids. Germline-derived CDR1 and CDR2 are SGHTA and FQGNSA. The CDR3 coding sequence is TGTGCCAGCAGCTTAGTTCGGGGTCGTGAAAAACTGTTTTTT. Protein: CASSLVRGREKLFF.

Here the CDR3 DNA reads TGTGCCAGCCTGACTTTCAATGAGCAGTTCTTC. This sequence encodes CASLTFNEQFF. The chain is built from TRBV2 and TRBJ2-1, with D uncertain. Trimming left V 8 bases short and J 6 bases short, with 8 bases between. CDR3 size: 11 residues. Germline CDR1 is SNHLY and CDR2 is FYNNEI.

The chain is built from TRBV5-1 and TRBJ1-5; no definite D call. The CDR3 spans 15 residues. Germline loops: CDR1 SGHRS, CDR2 YFSETQ. V lost 0 bases to trimming and J lost 7 bases, with 14 bases between them. The CDR3 loop is CASSLDGDREQPQHF. The CDR3 DNA reads as TGCGCCAGCAGCTTGGACGGGGATCGTGAACAGCCCCAGCATTTT.

CDR3 bases: TGCAGTGCTACTCCAGACGGCTACACTGAAGCTTTCTTT. This translates into CSATPDGYTEAFF. V gene TRBV20-1 combines with J gene TRBJ1-1; D call uncertain. The germline gives CDR1 DFQATT, CDR2 SNEGSKA (reference sequence). This CDR3 has 13 residues. V lost 4 bases, J lost 3 bases, and 12 bases lay in between.

J is TRBJ2-2 and V is TRBV9; D is possibly TRBD2 (7 bases). This CDR3 has 17 residues. Germline-derived CDR1 and CDR2 are SGDLS and YYNGEE. Trimming shortened V by 4 bases and J by 2 bases, and 18 bases separated the two germline ends. The CDR3, as DNA: TGTGCCAGCAGCCCCCACTATGCGGGGGCTAACACCGGGGAGCTGTTTTTT. Translating gives CASSPHYAGANTGELFF.

The chain employs TRBV24-1 and TRBJ2-1; the match to TRBD2 covers 7 bases. Looked up from germline, CDR1 is KGHDR and CDR2 is SFDVKD. This CDR3 contains 15 residues. Germline trimming cut 3 bases from V and 1 base from J; bases unmatched to any gene: 2. This CDR3 reads CATSDLAESYNEQFF. CDR3 sequence (DNA): TGTGCCACCAGTGATCTAGCGGAGTCCTACAATGAGCAGTTCTTC.

The genes are TRBV20-1 and TRBJ1-1; 8 positions agree with TRBD1. CDR1 and CDR2 (germline): DFQATT, SNEGSKA (reference sequence). The V segment lost 4 bases and the J segment 5 bases; nucleotides outside the gene matches: 9. The CDR3 covers 14 residues. Written as DNA, the CDR3 is TGCAGTGCTACAATCGGACAGGGTTTGACTGAAGCTTTCTTT. This sequence encodes CSATIGQGLTEAFF.

This chain links TRBV5-6 with TRBJ2-2; D call uncertain. The CDR3 length is 13 residues. The V gene's germline CDR1 is SGHDT and CDR2 YYEEEE. The CDR3 is CGWGSFRTGELFF. The DNA of the CDR3 is TGTGGATGGGGTAGTTTTCGCACCGGGGAGCTGTTTTTT.

The V call is TRBV25-1, the J call TRBJ2-1, with 8 bases lining up with TRBD2. The germline CDR1 and CDR2 sequences are MGHDK and SYGVNS. Losses at the gene ends were 6 bases for V and 4 bases for J; bases not matched to a gene: 2. This CDR3 is built from 13 residues. Written as DNA, the CDR3 is TGTGCCAGCAGGCGGGGGGCTTACAATGAGCAGTTCTTC. Residues: CASRRGAYNEQFF.

This chain uses TRBV30 with TRBJ1-1, with TRBD1 matching 9 bases. V shed 5 bases, J shed 2 bases, and the junction held 6 bases outside the gene matches. The CDR3 extends over 14 amino acids. Germline loops: CDR1 GTSNPN, CDR2 SVGIG (reference sequence). The CDR3 sequence: CAWARTGVNTEAFF. For the CDR3, the DNA is TGTGCCTGGGCTAGGACAGGGGTAAACACTGAAGCTTTCTTT.

This chain uses TRBV10-3 with TRBJ2-7; the match to TRBD1 covers 8 bases. CDR3 length equals 14 residues. Germline trimming cut 6 bases from V and 3 bases from J; bases unmatched to any gene: 7. Germline CDR1 reads ENHRY; CDR2 reads SYGVKD. CDR3 in amino acids: CAIRATGGSYEQYF. CDR3 DNA sequence: TGTGCCATCAGGGCTACAGGGGGGAGCTACGAGCAGTACTTC.

This clonotype was counted once. The chain uses TRBV7-2 and TRBJ2-1, with a tentative D call TRBD2 (6 bases). Between the trimmed V and J ends, which lost 5 bases and 2 bases, there was a span of 16 bases. The CDR3 runs 16 residues. Germline lookup yields CDR1 SGHTA and CDR2 FQGNSA. Here the CDR3 reads CASSPRSGSTYNEQFF. The CDR3 nucleotides read TGTGCCAGCAGCCCTCGTAGCGGCTCAACCTACAATGAGCAGTTCTTC.

The chain has TRBV30 and TRBJ1-5; 8 nucleotides agree with TRBD1. Germline assignment: CDR1 GTSNPN and CDR2 SVGIG (reference sequence). With V trimmed by 4 bases and J by 6 bases, 11 bases remained unmatched. CDR3 length: 15 amino acids. The CDR3 here is CAWNNPGGAVQPQHF. CDR3 coding DNA: TGTGCCTGGAATAATCCAGGGGGCGCGGTTCAGCCCCAGCATTTT.

The chain couples TRBV20-1 to TRBJ2-1; the match to TRBD2 covers 7 bases. Germline V CDR1 and CDR2: DFQATT, SNEGSKA (reference sequence). The CDR3 totals 13 residues. Trimming removed 3 bases from V and 7 bases from J; junction bases left unmatched: 6. CDR3 sequence reads: CSASRGSLNEQFF. Here the CDR3 DNA reads TGCAGTGCTAGCCGCGGGAGCCTTAATGAGCAGTTCTTC.

This chain uses TRBV20-1 with TRBJ1-1; D call uncertain. Trimming shortened V by 4 bases and J by 2 bases, and 5 bases separated the two germline ends. Germline V gene data show CDR1 as DFQATT and CDR2 as SNEGSKA (reference sequence). The length of the CDR3 is 11 residues. CDR3 DNA sequence: TGCAGTGCTAAAACCAACACTGAAGCTTTCTTT. Its protein product is CSAKTNTEAFF.

The chain recombines TRBV5-1 with TRBJ2-1; D not resolved. Trimming pared 0 bases from V and 0 bases from J, leaving 7 bases between. Germline assignment: CDR1 SGHRS and CDR2 YFSETQ. CDR3 size: 15 residues. The CDR3 loop is CASSLETASYNEQFF. Here the CDR3 DNA reads TGCGCCAGCAGCTTGGAAACGGCCTCCTACAATGAGCAGTTCTTC.

This clonotype showed up just a few times. The chain recombines TRBV7-9 with TRBJ2-2; TRBD2 matches at 14 bases. Looked up from germline, CDR1 is SEHNR and CDR2 is FQNEAQ (reference sequence). The CDR3 is 17 amino acids. After removal of 5 bases from V and 0 bases from J, the junction contained 2 bases not matched to a gene. The CDR3 region is CASSQGLAGANTGELFF. The CDR3 DNA is TGTGCCAGCAGCCAGGGACTAGCGGGGGCGAACACCGGGGAGCTGTTTTTT.

The CDR3 loop reads CASSIGVGVGNQPQHF. Here the CDR3 DNA reads TGTGCCAGTAGTATAGGAGTAGGGGTGGGCAATCAGCCCCAGCATTTT. The rearrangement joins TRBV19 to TRBJ1-5; possibly TRBD1 for D (5 bases). Per the germline V gene, CDR1 is LNHDA and CDR2 is SQIVND (reference sequence). The CDR3 sequence is 16 residues long. Trimming shortened V by 1 base and J by 2 bases, and 12 bases separated the two germline ends.

This chain's CDR3 is CASSALAMPGTQYF. The CDR3 DNA reads TGTGCCAGCAGTGCACTAGCGATGCCCGGGACCCAGTACTTC. This chain joins TRBV27 and TRBJ2-5; 7 bases match TRBD2. The germline V gene has CDR1 MNHEY and CDR2 SMNVEV (reference sequence). Trimming took 5 bases from V and 7 from J; bases not matched to a gene: 10. This CDR3 spans 14 amino acids.